This T cell receptor beta chain emerged from a study of blood T cell repertoires in COVID-19. On the study more broadly: From the United States, Italy and Spain came samples of acute and convalescent COVID-19. The cDNA or gDNA used as material had been derived from T cells, B-cell-depleted T cells, or PBMCs.

This clone has only one observation. The CDR3 has 15 residues. Germline CDR1 is SGHRS and CDR2 is YFSETQ. V shed 0 bases and J shed 2 bases, with 10 bases lying between them. In the authors' methods: Researchers report that nucleated cell counts were estimated from reference gene primer amplification. Some clones are missing from TCRdb's copy, which holds only in-frame ones; the method was immunoSEQ multiplex PCR. D and trimming come from the DNA, and the V and J calls and clone size come from that table. The table lists 250,000 or so clones, around nine tenths of them singletons. The sequence derives from a man between 40 and 49 years old with active or convalescent COVID-19. Sequenced: peripheral blood. The J gene is TRBJ2-3, the V gene TRBV5-1; D might be TRBD2 (6 bases). The CDR3 is CASSLAGDHTDTQYF. In DNA, the CDR3 is TGCGCCAGCAGCTTGGCGGGGGACCACACAGATACGCAGTATTTT.